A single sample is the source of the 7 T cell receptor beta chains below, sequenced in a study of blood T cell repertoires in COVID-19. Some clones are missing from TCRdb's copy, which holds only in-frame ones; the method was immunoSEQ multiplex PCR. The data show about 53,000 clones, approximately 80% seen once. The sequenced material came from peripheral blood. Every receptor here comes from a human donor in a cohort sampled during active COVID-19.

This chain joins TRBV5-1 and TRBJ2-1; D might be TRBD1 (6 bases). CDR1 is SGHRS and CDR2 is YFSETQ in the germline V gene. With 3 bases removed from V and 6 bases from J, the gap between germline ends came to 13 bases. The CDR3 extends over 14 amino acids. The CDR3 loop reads CASSWVTGTNEQFF. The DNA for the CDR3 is TGCGCCAGCAGCTGGGTAACAGGGACCAATGAGCAGTTCTTC.

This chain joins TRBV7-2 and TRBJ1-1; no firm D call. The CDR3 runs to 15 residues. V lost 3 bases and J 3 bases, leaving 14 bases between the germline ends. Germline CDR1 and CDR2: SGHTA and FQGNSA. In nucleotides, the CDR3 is TGTGCCAGCAGCTTTTCTAGCTACGGGGACACTGAAGCTTTCTTT. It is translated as CASSFSSYGDTEAFF.

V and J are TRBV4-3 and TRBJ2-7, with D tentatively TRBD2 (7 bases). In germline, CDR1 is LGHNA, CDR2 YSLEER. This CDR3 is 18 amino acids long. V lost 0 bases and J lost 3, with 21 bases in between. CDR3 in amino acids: CASSQDTGGQGPNYEQYF. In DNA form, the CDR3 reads TGCGCCAGCAGCCAAGATACGGGGGGCCAGGGGCCAAACTACGAGCAGTACTTC.

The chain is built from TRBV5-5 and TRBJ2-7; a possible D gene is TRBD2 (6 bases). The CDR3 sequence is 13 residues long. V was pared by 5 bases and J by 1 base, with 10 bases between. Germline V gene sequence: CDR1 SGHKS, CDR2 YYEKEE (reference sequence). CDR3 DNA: TGTGCCAGCAGTTGGGACTTGTCCTACGAGCAGTACTTC. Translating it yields CASSWDLSYEQYF.

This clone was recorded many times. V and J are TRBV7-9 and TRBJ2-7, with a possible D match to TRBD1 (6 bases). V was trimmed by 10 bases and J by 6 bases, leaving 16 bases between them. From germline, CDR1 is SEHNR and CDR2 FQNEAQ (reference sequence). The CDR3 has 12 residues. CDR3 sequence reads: CATYSTGSEQYF. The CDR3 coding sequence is TGTGCCACCTACTCCACAGGGAGCGAGCAGTACTTC.

The CDR3 nucleotides are TGTGCCACCAGTGATAGCGGGGGGGCAGCCTACAATGAGCAGTTCTTC. Residues: CATSDSGGAAYNEQFF. The chain joins TRBV24-1 to TRBJ2-1; TRBD2 matches 10 bases. The CDR3 extends over 16 amino acids. Germline V gene lookup returns CDR1 KGHDR and CDR2 SFDVKD. Trimming took 3 bases from V and 2 from J; bases not matched to a gene: 3.

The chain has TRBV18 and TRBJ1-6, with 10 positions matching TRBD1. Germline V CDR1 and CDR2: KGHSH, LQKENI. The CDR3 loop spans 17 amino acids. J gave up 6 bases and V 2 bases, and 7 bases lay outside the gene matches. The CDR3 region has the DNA TGTGCCAGCTCACCAGCAAGTTGGGACAGGGGTAATTCACCCCTCCACTTT. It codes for CASSPASWDRGNSPLHF.